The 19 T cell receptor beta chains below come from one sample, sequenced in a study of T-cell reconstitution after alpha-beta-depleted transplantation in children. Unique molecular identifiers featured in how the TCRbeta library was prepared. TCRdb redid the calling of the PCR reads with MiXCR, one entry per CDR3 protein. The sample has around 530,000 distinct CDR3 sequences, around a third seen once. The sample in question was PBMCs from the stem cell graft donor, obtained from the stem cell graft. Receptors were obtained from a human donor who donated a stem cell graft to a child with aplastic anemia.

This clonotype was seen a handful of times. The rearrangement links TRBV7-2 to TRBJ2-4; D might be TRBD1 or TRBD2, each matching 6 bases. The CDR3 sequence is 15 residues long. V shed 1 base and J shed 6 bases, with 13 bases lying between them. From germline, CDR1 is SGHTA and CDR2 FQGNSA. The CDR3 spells CASSLGTAGLNIQYF. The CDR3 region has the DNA TGTGCCAGCAGCTTAGGGACAGCGGGCCTAAACATTCAGTACTTC.

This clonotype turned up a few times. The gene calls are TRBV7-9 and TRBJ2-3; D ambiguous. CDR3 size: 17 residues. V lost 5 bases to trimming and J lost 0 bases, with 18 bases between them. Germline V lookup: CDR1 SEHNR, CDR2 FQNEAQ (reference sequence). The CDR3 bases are TGTGCCAGCAGCAATGGGGAAGGGCCTCCCAGCACAGATACGCAGTATTTT. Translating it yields CASSNGEGPPSTDTQYF.

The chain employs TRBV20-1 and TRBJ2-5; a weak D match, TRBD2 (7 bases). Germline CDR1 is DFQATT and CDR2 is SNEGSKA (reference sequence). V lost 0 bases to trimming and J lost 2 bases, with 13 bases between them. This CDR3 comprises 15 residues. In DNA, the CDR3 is TGCAGTGCTAGAGATCTCGGGGGGCGGCAAGAGACCCAGTACTTC. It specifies CSARDLGGRQETQYF.

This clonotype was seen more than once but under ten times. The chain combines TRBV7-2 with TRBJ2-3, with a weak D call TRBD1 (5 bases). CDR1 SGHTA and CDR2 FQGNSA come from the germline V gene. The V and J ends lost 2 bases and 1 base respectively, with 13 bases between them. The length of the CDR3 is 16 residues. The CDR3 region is CASSLYSFRGTDTQYF. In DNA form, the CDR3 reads TGTGCCAGCAGCTTATATTCCTTCAGGGGCACAGATACGCAGTATTTT.

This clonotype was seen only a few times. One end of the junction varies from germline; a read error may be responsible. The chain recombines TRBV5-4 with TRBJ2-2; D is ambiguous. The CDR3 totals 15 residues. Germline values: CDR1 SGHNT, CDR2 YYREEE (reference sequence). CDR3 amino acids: CASRPGFLNAGELFF. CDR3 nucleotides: TGTGCCAGCAGACCGGGCTTCCTGAACGCCGGGGAGCTGTTTTTT.

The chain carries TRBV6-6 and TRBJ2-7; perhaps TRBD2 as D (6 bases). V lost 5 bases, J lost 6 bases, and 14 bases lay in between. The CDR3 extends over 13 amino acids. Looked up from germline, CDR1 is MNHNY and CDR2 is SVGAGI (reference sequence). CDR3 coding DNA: TGTGCCAGCAGTCCCCTGACTAGTAGCGAGCAGTACTTC. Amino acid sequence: CASSPLTSSEQYF.

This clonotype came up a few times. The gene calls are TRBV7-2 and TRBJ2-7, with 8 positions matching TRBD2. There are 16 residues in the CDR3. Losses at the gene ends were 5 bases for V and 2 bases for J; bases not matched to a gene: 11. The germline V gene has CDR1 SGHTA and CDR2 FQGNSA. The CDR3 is CASSPLGSGTAYEQYF. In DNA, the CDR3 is TGTGCCAGCAGCCCCCTAGGTAGCGGGACCGCCTACGAGCAGTACTTC.

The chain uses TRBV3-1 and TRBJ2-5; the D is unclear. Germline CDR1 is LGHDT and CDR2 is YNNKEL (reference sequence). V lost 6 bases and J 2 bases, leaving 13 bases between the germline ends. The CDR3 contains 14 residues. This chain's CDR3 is CASSLTHLQETQYF. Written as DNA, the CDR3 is TGTGCCAGCAGTCTGACTCATTTACAAGAGACCCAGTACTTC.

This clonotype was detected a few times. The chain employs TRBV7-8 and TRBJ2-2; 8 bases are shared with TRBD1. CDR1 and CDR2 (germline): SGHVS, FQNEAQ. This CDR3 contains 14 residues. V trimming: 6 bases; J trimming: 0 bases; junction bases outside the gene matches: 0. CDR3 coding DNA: TGTGCCAGCAGGGACAGGGCGAACACCGGGGAGCTGTTTTTT. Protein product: CASRDRANTGELFF. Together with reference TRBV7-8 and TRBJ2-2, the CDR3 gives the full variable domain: GAGVSQSPRYKVAKRGQDVALRCDPISGHVSLFWYQQALGQGPEFLTYFQNEAQLDKSGLPSDRFFAERPEGSVSTLKIQRTQQEDSAVYLCASRDRANTGELFFGEGSRLTVL.

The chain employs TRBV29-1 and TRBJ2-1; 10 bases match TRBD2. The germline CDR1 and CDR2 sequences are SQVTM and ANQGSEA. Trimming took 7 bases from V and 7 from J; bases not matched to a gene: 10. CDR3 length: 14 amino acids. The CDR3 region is CSASAGGRRNEQFF. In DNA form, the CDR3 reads TGCAGCGCCTCAGCGGGAGGGCGGCGGAATGAGCAGTTCTTC.

In nucleotides, the CDR3 is TGCGCCAGCAGCTCCGGACTAGCGGGGTTCTACGAGCAGTACTTC. The encoded protein is CASSSGLAGFYEQYF. The V call is TRBV5-1, the J call TRBJ2-7; TRBD2 agrees at 12 bases. CDR1 is SGHRS and CDR2 is YFSETQ in the germline V gene. The CDR3 totals 15 residues. V lost 3 bases and J lost 3; bases outside the gene matches: 4.

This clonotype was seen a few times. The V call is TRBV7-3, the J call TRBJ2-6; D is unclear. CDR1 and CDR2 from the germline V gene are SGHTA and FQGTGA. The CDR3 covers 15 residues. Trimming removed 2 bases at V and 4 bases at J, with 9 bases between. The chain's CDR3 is CASSLSSGGANVLTF. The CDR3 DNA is TGTGCCAGCAGCTTATCCTCCGGCGGGGCCAACGTCCTGACTTTC.

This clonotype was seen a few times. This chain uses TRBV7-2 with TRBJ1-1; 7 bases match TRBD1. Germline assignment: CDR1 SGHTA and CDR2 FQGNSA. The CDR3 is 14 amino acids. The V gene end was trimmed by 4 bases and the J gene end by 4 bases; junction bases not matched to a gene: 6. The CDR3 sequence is CASSYDRVFTEAFF. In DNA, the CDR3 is TGTGCCAGCAGCTACGACAGGGTATTCACTGAAGCTTTCTTT.

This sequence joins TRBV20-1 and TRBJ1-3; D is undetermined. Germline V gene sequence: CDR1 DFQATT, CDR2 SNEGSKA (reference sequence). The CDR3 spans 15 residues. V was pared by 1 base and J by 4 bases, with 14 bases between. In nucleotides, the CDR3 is TGCAGTGCTAGAGCTAATGACCTAGCGGGAAACACCATATATTTT. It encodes CSARANDLAGNTIYF.

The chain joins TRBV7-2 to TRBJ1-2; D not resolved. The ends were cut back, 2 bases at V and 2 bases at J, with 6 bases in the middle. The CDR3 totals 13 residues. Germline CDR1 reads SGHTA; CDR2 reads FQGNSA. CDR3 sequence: CASSLQRNYGYTF. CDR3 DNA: TGTGCCAGCAGCTTACAGCGAAACTATGGCTACACCTTC. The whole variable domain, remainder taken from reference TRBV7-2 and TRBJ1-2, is GAGVSQSPSNKVTEKGKDVELRCDPISGHTALYWYRQSLGQGLEFLIYFQGNSAPDKSGLPSDRFSAERTGGSVSTLTIQRTQQEDSAVYLCASSLQRNYGYTFGSGTRLTVV.

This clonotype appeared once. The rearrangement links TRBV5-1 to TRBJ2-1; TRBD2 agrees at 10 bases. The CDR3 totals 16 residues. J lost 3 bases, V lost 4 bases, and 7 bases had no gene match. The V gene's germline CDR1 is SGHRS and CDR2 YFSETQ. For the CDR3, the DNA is TGCGCCAGCAGCGTGCTAGCGGGAGAAAACTACAATGAGCAGTTCTTC. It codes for CASSVLAGENYNEQFF.

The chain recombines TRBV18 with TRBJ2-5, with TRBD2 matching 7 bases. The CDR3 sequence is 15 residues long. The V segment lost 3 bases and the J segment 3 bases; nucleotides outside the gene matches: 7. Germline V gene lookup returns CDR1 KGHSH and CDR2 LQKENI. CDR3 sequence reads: CASSPREWSKETQYF. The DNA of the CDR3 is TGTGCCAGCTCACCGCGGGAGTGGTCTAAAGAGACCCAGTACTTC.

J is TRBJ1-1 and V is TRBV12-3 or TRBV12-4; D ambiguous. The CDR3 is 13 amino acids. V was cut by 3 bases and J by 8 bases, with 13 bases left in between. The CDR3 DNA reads TGTGCCAGCAGTTTGCACGGGATCAGGGAAGCTTTCTTT. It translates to CASSLHGIREAFF.

CDR3 loop: CASSPDPGTQYF. CDR3 in DNA: TGTGCCAGCTCACCTGACCCCGGGACGCAGTATTTT. This chain joins TRBV18 and TRBJ2-3; D uncertain. Germline lookup yields CDR1 KGHSH and CDR2 LQKENI. V was pared by 3 bases and J by 9 bases, with 10 bases between. The CDR3 is 12 amino acids. Full variable domain (missing parts from reference TRBV18 and TRBJ2-3): NAGVMQNPRHLVRRRGQEARLRCSPMKGHSHVYWYRQLPEEGLKFMVYLQKENIIDESGMPKERFSAEFPKEGPSILRIQQVVRGDSAAYFCASSPDPGTQYFGPGTRLTVL.